This T cell receptor (beta chain) was captured by sequencing in a study of vaccination and CD4 T cells after COVID-19. Study information: Once diagnosed, patients had post-COVID samples drawn a median 101 days later (range 35 to 161).

This clonotype was counted a few times. Its antigen is as yet unknown. The germline V gene has CDR1 SEHNR and CDR2 FQNEAQ (reference sequence). CDR3 size: 15 residues. V was pared by 5 bases and J by 4 bases, with 6 bases of the junction left unmatched. Sample treatment: approximately 11-day PBMC culture with coronavirus spike peptide pools or control peptides (ViraFEST assay). Sequencing of cultured CD4+ T cell DNA used the Oncomine TCR Beta short-read assay. TCRdb re-analysed the PCR reads in MiXCR, keeping a single row per CDR3 protein. The sample contains about 15,000 distinct CDR3 sequences, approximately 52% of which appear only once.

This receptor was obtained from a human donor who had recovered from COVID-19. Sequenced: CD4+ T cells from blood, cultured in vitro. J is TRBJ2-2 and V is TRBV7-9, with 8 bases fitting TRBD1. In nucleotides, the CDR3 is TGTGCCAGCAGCCCCAGGGGGCATAGCACCGGGGAGCTGTTTTTT. Translation gives CASSPRGHSTGELFF.